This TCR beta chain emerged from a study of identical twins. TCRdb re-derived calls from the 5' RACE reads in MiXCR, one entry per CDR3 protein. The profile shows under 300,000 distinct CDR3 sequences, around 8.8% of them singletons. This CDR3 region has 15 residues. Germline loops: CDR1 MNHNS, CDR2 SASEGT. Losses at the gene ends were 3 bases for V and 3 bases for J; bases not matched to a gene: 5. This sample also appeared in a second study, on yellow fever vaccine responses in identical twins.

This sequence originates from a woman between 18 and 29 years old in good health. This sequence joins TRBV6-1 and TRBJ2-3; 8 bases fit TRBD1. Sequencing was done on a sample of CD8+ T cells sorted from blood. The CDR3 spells CASSDWTGSTDTQYF. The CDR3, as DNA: TGTGCCAGCAGTGATTGGACAGGGAGTACAGATACGCAGTATTTT.